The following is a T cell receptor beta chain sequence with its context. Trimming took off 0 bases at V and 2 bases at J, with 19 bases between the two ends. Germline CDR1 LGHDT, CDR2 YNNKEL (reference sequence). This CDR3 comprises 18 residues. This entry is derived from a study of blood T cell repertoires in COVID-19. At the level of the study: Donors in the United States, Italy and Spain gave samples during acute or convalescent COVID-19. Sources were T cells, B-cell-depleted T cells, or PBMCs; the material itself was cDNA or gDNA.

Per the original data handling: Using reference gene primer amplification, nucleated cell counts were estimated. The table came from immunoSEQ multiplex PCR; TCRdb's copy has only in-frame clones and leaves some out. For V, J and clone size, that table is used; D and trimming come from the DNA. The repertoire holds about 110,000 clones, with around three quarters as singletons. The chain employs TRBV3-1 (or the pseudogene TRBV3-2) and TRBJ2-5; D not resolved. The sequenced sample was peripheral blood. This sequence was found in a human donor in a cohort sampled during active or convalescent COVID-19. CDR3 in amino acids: CASSQDSFSVAAQETQYF. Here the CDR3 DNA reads TGTGCCAGCAGCCAAGATTCCTTTTCAGTGGCGGCACAAGAGACCCAGTACTTC.